A selection of T cell receptor beta chains follows, all from one sample in a study of blood T cell repertoires in COVID-19. The data were produced by immunoSEQ multiplex PCR, yet TCRdb's version contains in-frame clones alone and is incomplete. The sample carries roughly 200,000 clones, roughly 80% recorded once. Sample: peripheral blood. Every receptor here comes from a human donor in a cohort sampled during active COVID-19. Both conserved end residues are part of each CDR3. The order of the fields is D gene, V gene, clone size, J gene, CDR3 protein, CDR3 DNA. D genes are given only for firm matches. Only part of the rows carry a size: once, few, many, or a class if the clone is expanded.

>-|TRBV28|once|TRBJ1-5
CASSLRGNSNQPQHF
TGTGCCAGCAGTCTTCGAGGCAATAGCAATCAGCCCCAGCATTTT
>-|TRBV2|-|TRBJ2-2
CASSVRETGELFF
TGTGCCAGCAGTGTGCGCGAGACCGGGGAGCTGTTTTTT
>-|TRBV28|-|TRBJ1-1
CASSFGGAEAFF
TGTGCCAGCAGTTTCGGGGGGGCTGAAGCTTTCTTT
>TRBD1|TRBV19|-|TRBJ1-5
CASSKDRGQPQHF
TGTGCCAGTAGCAAGGACAGGGGACAGCCCCAGCATTTT
>TRBD1|TRBV5-1|-|TRBJ2-1
CASSLGTGYSNEQFF
TGCGCCAGCAGCTTGGGGACAGGCTACTCAAATGAGCAGTTCTTC
>-|TRBV9|few|TRBJ1-3
CASASDSAGSGNTIYF
TGTGCCAGCGCGTCGGACTCGGCAGGGAGCGGGAACACCATATATTTT
>TRBD1|TRBV10-3|-|TRBJ1-2
CAISETTGEVGGYTF
TGTGCCATCAGTGAGACCACAGGGGAGGTTGGGGGCTACACCTTC
>-|TRBV5-6|-|TRBJ2-7
CASSLVSQGRNEQYF
TGTGCCAGCAGCTTGGTTTCCCAGGGAAGAAACGAGCAGTACTTC
>-|TRBV9|-|TRBJ2-2
CASSVAPGLGTGELFF
TGTGCCAGCAGCGTAGCTCCCGGGTTGGGCACCGGGGAGCTGTTTTTT
>-|TRBV27|-|TRBJ2-7
CASSPNRSPYYEQYF
TGTGCCAGCAGCCCTAACCGGTCACCCTACTACGAGCAGTACTTC
>-|TRBV2|-|TRBJ1-5
CASSPSGGQPQHF
TGTGCCAGCAGTCCCTCGGGGGGTCAGCCCCAGCATTTT